The clone carrying this TCR beta chain was observed a few times. The data originate from a study of shared clonotypes between healthy human individuals. Trimming removed 5 bases at V and 6 bases at J, with 11 bases between. The germline V gene has CDR1 GTSNPN and CDR2 SVGIG (reference sequence). This CDR3 has 13 residues. The protocol was immunoSEQ multiplex PCR, while the TCRdb copy is restricted to in-frame clones and leaves out a portion. The sample contains fewer than 400,000 clones, around 74% of which appear only once. This sequence originates from a man younger than 45 in good health. The chain combines TRBV30 with TRBJ1-6; D gene uncertain. Sequenced input: memory CD4+ T cells sorted from blood. Subset reported: CD45RA-negative fraction. CDR3 bases: TGTGCCTGGGCGGAATATGGTAATTCACCCCTCCACTTT. Its translation is CAWAEYGNSPLHF. Using reference TRBV30 and TRBJ1-6 for the parts outside the CDR3, the full variable domain is SQTIHQWPATLVQPVGSPLSLECTVEGTSNPNLYWYRQAAGRGLQLLFYSVGIGQISSEVPQNLSASRPQDRQFILSSKKLLLSDSGFYLCAWAEYGNSPLHFGNGTRLTVT.